This TCR beta chain was identified during a study of tumor-infiltrating lymphocytes in primary liver carcinoma. About the study: Tumors measured roughly 4 to 11 cm and were stage T1-T3 N0M0.

The investigators made TCR beta cDNA from about 500 ng total RNA, using a constant-region primer. Sequencing libraries for TCR beta derived from three nested multiplex PCR rounds that used slightly modified ARM-PCR. TCRdb used MiXCR to reprocess the multiplex PCR reads, holding one entry per CDR3 protein. The profile shows 300,000 to 400,000 distinct CDR3 sequences, around 60% of them singletons. Of note for this clonotype: One end of the junction fails to match germline, which may point to a read error.

The authors took blood RNA from unsorted whole blood and also extracted germline DNA. The sequencing input was peripheral blood. This TCR came from a man aged 35-49 years with primary liver carcinoma and hepatitis B virus infection.

The DNA of the CDR3 is TGTGCCAACAGCTTAGGTGACATGGATAGGGAGCAGTACTTC. The encoded protein is CANSLGDMDREQYF. The gene calls are TRBV11-2 and TRBJ2-7; no reliable D call. Germline CDR1 reads SGHAT; CDR2 reads FQNNGV. The CDR3 has 14 amino acids.